This T cell receptor beta chain was sequenced during a study of control samples from healthy donors and cancer patients. The ends were cut back, 3 bases at V and 5 bases at J, with 14 bases in the middle. Germline V CDR1 and CDR2: SGHRS, YFSETQ. This CDR3 comprises 14 residues. Assay used: immunoSEQ multiplex PCR; TCRdb lists only in-frame clones, some missing. Of approximately 150,000 clones in the sample, more than 90% were seen once. This chain joins TRBV5-1 and TRBJ1-1; no firm D call. Material: blood. This TCR was recovered from a man aged 25-40 years in good health. CDR3 amino acids: CASSSTTSKTEAFF. Written as DNA, the CDR3 is TGCGCCAGCAGCTCCACTACATCAAAAACTGAAGCTTTCTTT.